The T cell receptor beta chain described here comes from a study of control samples from healthy donors and cancer patients. The CDR3 has 14 residues. CDR1 MNHEY and CDR2 SVGAGI come from the germline V gene. Trimming stripped 5 bases from V and 3 bases from J, with 14 bases between. Profiling relied on immunoSEQ multiplex PCR, and the TCRdb table lists in-frame clones only, not all of them. Found here are about 160,000 clones, 80% to 95% of them singletons; the top ten hold under 7%. This chain joins TRBV6-5 and TRBJ2-7, with a possible D match to TRBD1 (6 bases). Sequences were obtained from blood. This clonotype was sampled from a man aged 18-30 years in good health. CDR3 in amino acids: CASSLQGQNYEQYF. DNA of the CDR3: TGTGCCAGCAGTCTACAAGGACAGAACTACGAGCAGTACTTC.